This section outlines one T cell receptor beta chain sequence together with its context. Its antigen is not identified. The junction departs from germline at one end; a sequencing error may be responsible. The use of a sample-barcoded 5' primer and a J-beta primer mix characterized a second PCR of about 7 to 12 cycles. TCRdb redid the calling of the 5' RACE reads with MiXCR, one entry per CDR3 protein. The top ten hold approximately 7.9% of the sample, which has 1.5 million or so distinct CDR3 sequences, 42% seen once. Germline V gene lookup returns CDR1 MNHNS and CDR2 SASEGT. This CDR3 has 17 residues. The data were obtained in a study of blood T cells in healthy people across ages. Study summary: About one barcoded TCR beta cDNA was captured per two T cells. Study outcomes and limitations: Whereas aged donors had fewer naive CD4+ cells, long-lived donors had more of them and higher diversity. Reliance upon unsorted PBMCs precluded definitive naive versus antigen-experienced comparison.

Individuals who donated were healthy Caucasians from Russia aged roughly 6 to 100. The receptor was isolated from a woman aged 18-29 years in good health. The chain carries TRBV6-1 and TRBJ1-5, with TRBD1 identical over 7 bases. The source material was blood. The CDR3 DNA follows: TGTGCCAGCAGTGAATCAGGGGGGGCGTATGGCAATCAGCCCCGGCATTTT. Its translation is CASSESGGAYGNQPRHF.